This is a list of T cell receptor beta chains from one sample in a study of T cell responses to AZD1222 COVID-19 vaccine. Only in-frame clones appear in the TCRdb table, and some are missing; sequencing was by immunoSEQ multiplex PCR. Of 150,000 or so clones listed, 70% to 90% are singletons. The sequences come from peripheral blood, collected on day 0 of AZD1222 vaccination. The source of these receptors is an adult in good health. Each CDR3 is given with its conserved first and last residue. The order of the fields is J gene, clone size, V gene, D gene, CDR3 DNA, CDR3 protein. The D gene is left open where the match is weak. Clone size is shown for a subset of rows, as once, few, many or a class of expanded clone.

TRBJ2-7 | . | TRBV7-9 | TRBD1 | TGTGCCAGCAGCAGAAAAGAGACAGGGGCCTACGAGCAGTACTTC | CASSRKETGAYEQYF
TRBJ2-7 | . | TRBV10-3 | . | TGTGCCATCAGTGAGTCGCTCGGACTGAGCTACGAGCAGTACTTC | CAISESLGLSYEQYF
TRBJ2-7 | . | TRBV9 | . | TGTGCCAGCAGCGTAGGAGTTTCCTACGAGCAGTACTTC | CASSVGVSYEQYF
TRBJ2-2 | . | TRBV18 | TRBD2 | TGTGCCAGCTCACCAGTGACTAGCGGCTACACCGGGGAGCTGTTTTTT | CASSPVTSGYTGELFF
TRBJ2-1 | . | TRBV7-8 | TRBD2 | TGTGCCAGCAGCCGAGGGCTAGCGGGAGATCTGGGCCAGGGTGAGCAGTTCTTC | CASSRGLAGDLGQGEQFF
TRBJ1-5 | . | TRBV6-5 | TRBD1 | TGTGCCAGCAGACCGGGACAGGGGATTAATCAGCCCCAGCATTTT | CASRPGQGINQPQHF
TRBJ1-5 | once | TRBV27 | . | TGTGCCAGCAGTTTAAGAGGCCACCCCCAATCTCAGCCCCAGCATTTT | CASSLRGHPQSQPQHF
TRBJ2-3 | once | TRBV28 | . | TGTGCCAGCAGTTCTAGCGACTCGCAGTATTTT | CASSSSDSQYF
TRBJ1-2 | . | TRBV7-2 | . | TGTGCCAGCAGCTTAAATAGGGACTATGGCTACACCTTC | CASSLNRDYGYTF
TRBJ2-7 | . | TRBV28 | . | TGTGCCAGCAGCCCAAGCCCCGGGGTCGGGTTCTACGAGCAGTACTTC | CASSPSPGVGFYEQYF
TRBJ2-2 | . | TRBV3-1/TRBV3-2 | . | TGTGCCAGCAGCCAAGGCCCCTCGGGGGAGCTGTTTTTT | CASSQGPSGELFF
TRBJ1-2 | . | TRBV6-5 | . | TGTGCCAGCAGGCCTTGGCTTGGAGGCTACACCTTC | CASRPWLGGYTF
TRBJ1-5 | . | TRBV9 | . | TGTGCCAGCAGCGTAGATGTCAATCAGCCCCAGCATTTT | CASSVDVNQPQHF
TRBJ2-3 | . | TRBV6-4 | TRBD2 | TGTGCCAGCAGTGAAACTAGCGGATCTAGCACAGATACGCAGTATTTT | CASSETSGSSTDTQYF
TRBJ1-4 | . | TRBV5-1 | TRBD1 | TGCGCCAGCAGCCCCCGAACCGGGACAGAAAATGAAAAACTGTTTTTT | CASSPRTGTENEKLFF
TRBJ1-2 | . | TRBV29-1 | . | TGCAGCGTTCTAAGCTATGGCTACACCTTC | CSVLSYGYTF
TRBJ2-2 | . | TRBV28 | . | TGTGCCAGCAGTTTTTCGACCGTCGGACTAACCTCCACCGGGGAGCTGTTTTTT | CASSFSTVGLTSTGELFF
TRBJ2-3 | . | TRBV10-1 | . | TGCGCCAGCAGCCGTGTGGGAATGACAGGGAGGGATACGCAGTATTTT | CASSRVGMTGRDTQYF
TRBJ1-5 | . | TRBV7-2 | . | TGTGCCAGCGGAACAGGGTCGAGCAATCAGCCCCAGCATTTT | CASGTGSSNQPQHF
TRBJ1-1 | . | TRBV12-5 | . | TGTGCTAGTGGTTTGGGGCAGGGGTACACTGAAGCTTTCTTT | CASGLGQGYTEAFF
TRBJ1-3 | . | TRBV18 | . | TGTGCCAGCTCACCAAGACAGCTAGAAACCTCTGGAAACACCATATATTTT | CASSPRQLETSGNTIYF
TRBJ1-2 | . | TRBV18 | . | TGTGCCAGCTCACCCAACAAGGATTTCAACTATGGCTACACCTTC | CASSPNKDFNYGYTF
TRBJ2-2 | few | TRBV27 | . | TGTGCCAGCACGAGGCTAAACACCGGGGAGCTGTTTTTT | CASTRLNTGELFF
TRBJ2-7 | few | TRBV24-1 | . | TGTGCCACCAGTGATGTGGGTGGGGCAGGCTACGAGCAGTACTTC | CATSDVGGAGYEQYF
TRBJ1-2 | . | TRBV28 | . | TGTGCCAGCAGTAACCCCTCGTACGCAGCCAGCGGCTACACCTTC | CASSNPSYAASGYTF
TRBJ2-7 | . | TRBV7-2 | TRBD2 | TGTGCCAGCAGCTTAGTTCTAGCGGGAGTCCCGTACTTC | CASSLVLAGVPYF
TRBJ1-2 | . | TRBV7-9 | TRBD1 | TGTGCCAGCAGCTTAGCGGGGACAGCCTATGGCTACACCTTC | CASSLAGTAYGYTF
TRBJ2-4 | . | TRBV15 | . | TGTGCCACCAGCAGAGTGCCTCAGGTTCAGTACTTC | CATSRVPQVQYF
TRBJ1-1 | few | TRBV6-2/TRBV6-3 | . | TGTGCCAGCAGCAAACAGGGAGGGACGGGTGAAGCTTTCTTT | CASSKQGGTGEAFF
TRBJ2-3 | . | TRBV3-1/TRBV3-2 | . | TGTGCCAGCAGCCAACACGCGGATACGCAGTATTTT | CASSQHADTQYF
TRBJ2-1 | . | TRBV9 | . | TGTGCCAGCAGGGGATGGTCGCTGAGCTCCTACAATGAGCAGTTCTTC | CASRGWSLSSYNEQFF
TRBJ1-1 | once | TRBV6-2/TRBV6-3 | . | TGTGCCAGCAGTTACTCGGGGGCGTCAGAAGCTTTCTTT | CASSYSGASEAFF
TRBJ1-2 | . | TRBV28 | . | TGTGCCAGCAGGAAACGATTGGGAGGCTACACCTTC | CASRKRLGGYTF
TRBJ2-7 | . | TRBV19 | . | TGTGCCAGTAGTTCTCGGCGTAGTTACTTACAGGGCGAGCAGTACTTC | CASSSRRSYLQGEQYF
TRBJ2-2 | . | TRBV19 | . | TGTGCCAGTAGGCTTACAGGCTCTGTAGATAACGCCGGGGAGCTGTTTTTT | CASRLTGSVDNAGELFF
TRBJ1-1 | . | TRBV6-5 | . | TGTGCCAGCAGGATTCAACGGAACACTGAAGCTTTCTTT | CASRIQRNTEAFF
TRBJ1-2 | . | TRBV10-3 | . | TGTGCCCCTCCCGGGCTATCGGACTATGGCTACACCTTC | CAPPGLSDYGYTF
TRBJ2-1 | . | TRBV3-1/TRBV3-2 | . | TGTGCCAGCAGCCCCCGACTTAGCAATGAGCAGTTCTTC | CASSPRLSNEQFF
TRBJ1-3 | . | TRBV7-8 | . | TGTGCCAGCAGCTCCGTCCATGGAAACACCATATATTTT | CASSSVHGNTIYF